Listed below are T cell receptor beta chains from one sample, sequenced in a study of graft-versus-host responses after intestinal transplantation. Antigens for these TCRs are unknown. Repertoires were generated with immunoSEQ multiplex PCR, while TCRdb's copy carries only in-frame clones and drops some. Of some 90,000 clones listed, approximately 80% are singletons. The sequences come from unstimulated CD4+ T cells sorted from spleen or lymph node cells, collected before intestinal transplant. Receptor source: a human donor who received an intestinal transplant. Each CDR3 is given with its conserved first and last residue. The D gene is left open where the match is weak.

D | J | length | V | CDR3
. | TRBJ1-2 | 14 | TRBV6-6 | CASRDSGTNYGYTF
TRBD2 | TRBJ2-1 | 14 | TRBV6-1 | CAGRGGPSYNEQFF
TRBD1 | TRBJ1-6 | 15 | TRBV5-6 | CASSLGDRDNSPLHF
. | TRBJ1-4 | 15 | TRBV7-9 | CASSLASPTNEKLFF
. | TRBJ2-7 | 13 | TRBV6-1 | CASSAIRAYEQYF
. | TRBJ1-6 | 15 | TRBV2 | CASSELSSYNSPLHF
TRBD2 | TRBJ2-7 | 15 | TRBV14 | CASSQELAGGNEQYF
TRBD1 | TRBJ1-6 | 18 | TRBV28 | CASSIDHRDRAVDSPLHF
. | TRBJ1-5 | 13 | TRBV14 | CASSLSSHQPQHF
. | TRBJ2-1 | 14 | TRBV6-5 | CASRNRVVYNEQFF
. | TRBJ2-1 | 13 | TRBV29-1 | CSVTGTLVDEQFF
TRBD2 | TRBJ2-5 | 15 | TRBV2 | CASSFSSGRGETQYF
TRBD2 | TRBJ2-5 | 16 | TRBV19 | CASSSWSGRGGETQYF
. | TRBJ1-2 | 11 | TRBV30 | CAWSVSVSRTF
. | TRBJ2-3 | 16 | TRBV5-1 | CASSEMDGAGTDTQYF